These 31 T cell receptor beta chains originate from one sample sequenced in a study of T cells in localized non-small cell lung cancer. Only in-frame clones appear in the TCRdb table, and some are missing; sequencing was by immunoSEQ multiplex PCR. Found here are about 21,000 clones, 84% of them singletons; the top ten hold about 2.2%. The source material was peripheral blood, sampled before any cancer treatment. The receptors come from a man aged 40 to 70 with stage I lung adenocarcinoma.

The rearrangement uses TRBV6-1 and TRBJ1-1, with TRBD1 matching 7 bases. The junction had 16 bases not matched to a gene; V was cut back by 4 bases and J by 5 bases. Per germline, CDR1 MNHNS and CDR2 SASEGT. The CDR3 sequence is 17 residues long. DNA for the CDR3: TGTGCCAGCAGTGGACTACAGGGGTTGGTGGGGGGAACTGAAGCTTTCTTT. Its translation: CASSGLQGLVGGTEAFF.

The chain uses TRBV7-3 and TRBJ1-2, with TRBD1 identical over 8 bases. Trimming took 5 bases from V and 4 from J; bases not matched to a gene: 3. The CDR3 consists of 13 residues. Germline lookup yields CDR1 SGHTA and CDR2 FQGTGA. CDR3 coding DNA: TGTGCCAGCAGCGCCGGACAGGGCTATGGCTACACCTTC. Translation: CASSAGQGYGYTF.

The rearrangement uses TRBV23-1 and TRBJ1-1; maybe TRBD1 (6 bases). TRBV23-1 is known as an ORF, though its function is uncertain. The CDR3 covers 14 residues. Trimming pared 3 bases from V and 5 bases from J, leaving 13 bases between. The chain's CDR3 is CASSHYQGQTEAFF. In DNA form, the CDR3 reads TGCGCCAGCAGTCATTATCAGGGGCAAACTGAAGCTTTCTTT.

The chain links TRBV6-6 to TRBJ2-1, with 15 bases aligning to TRBD2. Germline V gene lookup returns CDR1 MNHNY and CDR2 SVGAGI (reference sequence). The trim removed 11 bases at V and 10 bases at J, leaving 3 bases unmatched. The CDR3 runs to 12 residues. In nucleotides, the CDR3 is TGTGCCGGTGGGACTAGCGGGAGGGAGCAGTTCTTC. This encodes CAGGTSGREQFF.

The chain is built from TRBV28 and TRBJ2-3; no definite D call. V lost 6 bases to trimming and J lost 2 bases, with 9 bases between them. This CDR3 is built from 13 residues. Germline loops: CDR1 MDHEN, CDR2 SYDVKM. The CDR3 region has the DNA TGTGCCAGCAGACCTAGTTCCACAGATACGCAGTATTTT. Its protein is CASRPSSTDTQYF. Looking up the rest from reference TRBV28 and TRBJ2-3 gives the full variable domain: DVKVTQSSRYLVKRTGEKVFLECVQDMDHENMFWYRQDPGLGLRLIYFSYDVKMKEKGDIPEGYSVSREKKERFSLILESASTNQTSMYLCASRPSSTDTQYFGPGTRLTVL.

The CDR3 reads CASSLGLSGGPYEQYF. The CDR3 DNA reads TGTGCCAGCAGCTTGGGCCTTAGCGGGGGGCCCTACGAGCAGTACTTC. The V call is TRBV5-4, the J call TRBJ2-7, with TRBD2 matching 10 bases. J lost 2 bases, V lost 0 bases, and 5 bases had no gene match. CDR3 length: 16 amino acids. The germline V gene has CDR1 SGHNT and CDR2 YYREEE (reference sequence).

Only a few counts were recorded for this clone. The CDR3 loop is CASSQDSDGREPQHF. Here the CDR3 DNA reads TGCGCCAGCAGCCAAGACAGTGATGGTCGGGAGCCCCAGCATTTT. The chain has TRBV4-1 and TRBJ1-5; D call uncertain. Germline CDR1 and CDR2: MGHRA and YSYEKL. The CDR3 runs 15 residues. Deletions cut 0 bases from V and 8 bases from J, with 14 bases between.

This chain links TRBV6-1 with TRBJ1-4, with D perhaps TRBD1 (6 bases). The CDR3 runs to 16 residues. Germline loops: CDR1 MNHNS, CDR2 SASEGT. Trimming left V 3 bases short and J 0 bases short, with 11 bases between. The CDR3 region is CASSDEGEPTNEKLFF. The DNA of the CDR3 is TGTGCCAGCAGTGATGAGGGGGAGCCAACTAATGAAAAACTGTTTTTT.

This clone was seen just once. The chain's CDR3 is CASSRTGTGFAGELFF. CDR3 DNA: TGTGCCAGTAGTAGGACCGGGACAGGGTTTGCCGGGGAGCTGTTTTTT. The chain links TRBV19 to TRBJ2-2, with 9 positions matching TRBD1. V shed 4 bases and J 6 bases; nucleotides not matched to a gene: 9. The CDR3 is 16 amino acids. Germline V lookup: CDR1 LNHDA, CDR2 SQIVND (reference sequence).

This chain connects TRBV6-1 to TRBJ2-1, with TRBD2 matching over 11 bases. The junction had 6 bases not matched to a gene; V was cut back by 4 bases and J by 13 bases. CDR1 is MNHNS and CDR2 is SASEGT in the germline V gene. The CDR3 has 13 amino acids. CDR3 bases: TGTGCCAGCAGTGGACTAGCGGGGACTGGCCAGTTCTTC. Amino acids: CASSGLAGTGQFF.

This chain links TRBV4-3 with TRBJ2-7, with D perhaps TRBD2 (6 bases). Germline V gene data show CDR1 as LGHNA and CDR2 as YSLEER. This CDR3 has 15 residues. V lost 1 base, J lost 2 bases, and 12 bases lay in between. The CDR3 nucleotides are TGCGCCAGCAGCCAAGGGGCGGGGACCACCTACGAGCAGTACTTC. Translating it yields CASSQGAGTTYEQYF.

The gene calls are TRBV5-8 and TRBJ2-3; a weak D match, TRBD1 (5 bases). Germline V gene lookup returns CDR1 SGHTS and CDR2 YDEGEE. CDR3 length: 13 residues. Trimming pared 6 bases from V and 5 bases from J, leaving 13 bases between. As DNA, the CDR3 is TGTGCCAGCACCCTGGGGCTGATAGATACGCAGTATTTT. Protein sequence: CASTLGLIDTQYF.

V is TRBV2 and J is TRBJ2-5, with D unclear. Germline values: CDR1 SNHLY, CDR2 FYNNEI. V was trimmed by 0 bases and J by 7 bases, leaving 6 bases between them. The CDR3 runs 12 residues. The CDR3 nucleotides read TGTGCCAGCAGTGAAGCTCTGGCGACCCAGTACTTC. It encodes CASSEALATQYF.

J is TRBJ2-1 and V is TRBV9; TRBD2 might be the D (6 bases). Trimming cost V 2 bases and J 0 bases, with 21 bases left between them. The length of the CDR3 is 19 residues. The V gene's germline CDR1 is SGDLS and CDR2 YYNGEE. The CDR3 sequence: CASSVRGMGVLSSYNEQFF. DNA of the CDR3: TGTGCCAGCAGCGTGCGCGGGATGGGGGTTCTGAGCTCCTACAATGAGCAGTTCTTC.

This clone appeared a single time. CDR3 coding DNA: TGTGCCAGCAGTTTCGACAGGACCCCTGAAGCTTTCTTT. Translating it yields CASSFDRTPEAFF. The rearrangement links TRBV2 to TRBJ1-1; maybe TRBD1 (6 bases). Trimming pared 5 bases from V and 6 bases from J, leaving 13 bases between. CDR1 and CDR2 from the germline V gene are SNHLY and FYNNEI. The CDR3 runs to 13 residues.

The chain links TRBV4-2 to TRBJ2-7; TRBD1 might be the D (5 bases). There are 14 residues in the CDR3. The V gene's germline CDR1 is LGHNA and CDR2 YNFKEQ. V was pared by 4 bases and J by 0 bases, with 10 bases between. The CDR3 coding sequence is TGTGCCAGCAGCCCCAGGGCTAGCTCCTACGAGCAGTACTTC. Amino acid sequence: CASSPRASSYEQYF.

The J gene is TRBJ2-7, the V gene TRBV14; D is possibly TRBD1 (6 bases). This CDR3 contains 15 residues. Germline CDR1 SGHDN, CDR2 FVKESK. V lost 4 bases and J 2 bases, leaving 15 bases between the germline ends. The CDR3 region is CASSLLVGGAYEQYF. In DNA form, the CDR3 reads TGTGCCAGCAGCCTACTAGTAGGGGGAGCCTACGAGCAGTACTTC.

V is TRBV6-5 and J is TRBJ2-2, with D possibly being TRBD2 (5 bases). This CDR3 is built from 15 residues. Germline V CDR1 and CDR2: MNHEY, SVGAGI. V was cut by 0 bases and J by 5 bases, with 10 bases left in between. Written as DNA, the CDR3 is TGTGCCAGCAGTTACTCGTCGAGGGAAACCGGGGAGCTGTTTTTT. Its protein product is CASSYSSRETGELFF.

The chain has TRBV7-9 and TRBJ2-1, with D perhaps TRBD2 (6 bases). The CDR3 extends over 15 amino acids. CDR1 and CDR2 (germline): SEHNR, FQNEAQ (reference sequence). V lost 4 bases and J lost 8, with 18 bases in between. The CDR3 reads CASSSGPGEGDEQFF. CDR3 DNA: TGTGCCAGCAGCTCGGGCCCGGGAGAGGGCGATGAGCAGTTCTTC.

The chain links TRBV7-9 to TRBJ2-3, with D unresolved. Germline CDR1 is SEHNR and CDR2 is FQNEAQ (reference sequence). V was cut by 3 bases and J by 6 bases, with 16 bases left in between. The CDR3 is 15 amino acids. CDR3 DNA: TGTGCCAGCAGCTTTATAGGAGTTGGTACGGATACGCAGTATTTT. Its translation: CASSFIGVGTDTQYF.

This chain links TRBV2 with TRBJ1-1, with unresolved D. The CDR3 is 13 residues long. Germline-derived CDR1 and CDR2 are SNHLY and FYNNEI. Trimming removed 4 bases from V and 1 base from J, with 7 bases in between. This chain's CDR3 is CASSVGPNTEAFF. The CDR3 nucleotides are TGTGCCAGCAGTGTTGGCCCGAACACTGAAGCTTTCTTT.

This chain joins TRBV5-4 and TRBJ2-5, with D tentatively TRBD2 (7 bases). Trimming cost V 0 bases and J 4 bases, with 10 bases left between them. CDR1 SGHNT and CDR2 YYREEE come from the germline V gene (reference sequence). The CDR3 has 14 residues. In DNA form, the CDR3 reads TGTGCCAGCAGCTTGGCAGGGGAGGGAGAGACCCAGTACTTC. This codes for CASSLAGEGETQYF.

The chain links TRBV7-8 to TRBJ2-7, with a possible D match to TRBD1 (5 bases). V was trimmed by 3 bases and J by 3 bases, leaving 9 bases between them. The CDR3 is 13 residues long. CDR1 and CDR2 (germline): SGHVS, FQNEAQ. The CDR3 DNA follows: TGTGCCAGCAGCTTCAGGGTTAGCTACGAGCAGTACTTC. This gives the protein CASSFRVSYEQYF.

The CDR3 DNA follows: TGTGCCAGCATTACAAGGGCTCTCTCTGGAAACACCATATATTTT. Translation: CASITRALSGNTIYF. The V and J genes are TRBV6-1 and TRBJ1-3, with no clear D. This CDR3 is 15 amino acids long. The germline V gene encodes CDR1 MNHNS and CDR2 SASEGT. V lost 7 bases to trimming and J lost 0 bases, with 13 bases between them.

This clone was seen more than once but under ten times. V usage is TRBV19 and J usage is TRBJ1-4, with TRBD1 identical over 7 bases. Germline assignment: CDR1 LNHDA and CDR2 SQIVND (reference sequence). With 7 bases clipped from V and 4 bases from J, the junction kept 9 bases outside the gene matches. There are 15 residues in the CDR3. CDR3 nucleotides: TGTGCCAGTACCGACAGGGCCCGGGGTAATGAAAAACTGTTTTTT. Its protein is CASTDRARGNEKLFF.

This chain connects TRBV18 to TRBJ2-5; tentative D call: TRBD2 (5 bases). V was clipped by 0 bases and J by 10 bases, with 15 bases between them. There are 14 residues in the CDR3. Germline CDR1 reads KGHSH; CDR2 reads LQKENI. The CDR3 loop reads CASSPPTGSDDQYF. Here the CDR3 DNA reads TGTGCCAGCTCACCACCGACGGGGTCGGACGACCAGTACTTC.

The CDR3 here is CASSTLSDEQYF. The CDR3 nucleotides are TGTGCCAGCAGTACCTTGTCGGACGAGCAGTACTTC. The gene calls are TRBV2 and TRBJ2-7; the D is unclear. V was cut by 5 bases and J by 5 bases, with 10 bases left in between. The CDR3 is made up of 12 amino acids. Germline lookup yields CDR1 SNHLY and CDR2 FYNNEI. Variable domain in full (rest from reference TRBV2 and TRBJ2-7): EPEVTQTPSHQVTQMGQEVILRCVPISNHLYFYWYRQILGQKVEFLVSFYNNEISEKSEIFDDQFSVERPDGSNFTLKIRSTKLEDSAMYFCASSTLSDEQYFGPGTRLTVT.

This clone appeared a few times. The V and J genes are TRBV4-2 and TRBJ2-3; 8 nucleotides line up with TRBD2. Germline lookup yields CDR1 LGHNA and CDR2 YNFKEQ. The CDR3 loop spans 15 amino acids. V was pared by 4 bases and J by 0 bases, with 3 bases of the junction left unmatched. CDR3 sequence: CASSRTSGSTDTQYF. CDR3 coding DNA: TGTGCCAGCAGCCGCACTAGCGGCAGCACAGATACGCAGTATTTT.

CDR3 coding DNA: TGTGCCATCAGTCCAGGGAACACTGAAGCTTTCTTT. This sequence encodes CAISPGNTEAFF. The rearrangement joins TRBV10-3 to TRBJ1-1; D is unclear. V was cut by 5 bases and J by 1 base, with 5 bases left in between. The CDR3 is 12 residues long. Germline V lookup: CDR1 ENHRY, CDR2 SYGVKD.

The chain couples TRBV4-3 to TRBJ2-3; 7 bases are a match to TRBD2. V lost 3 bases and J lost 1; bases outside the gene matches: 22. Germline loops: CDR1 LGHNA, CDR2 YSLEER. The CDR3 is 21 amino acids. Written as DNA, the CDR3 is TGCGCCAGCAGCCATGATTTCTGGGGAGGGTCAACACGACAAGGCACAGATACGCAGTATTTT. Translation: CASSHDFWGGSTRQGTDTQYF.

The chain joins TRBV7-6 to TRBJ2-3; D not certain. The CDR3 totals 14 residues. V was shortened by 4 bases and J by 3 bases, with 11 bases between the two germline ends. Looked up from germline, CDR1 is SGHVS and CDR2 is FNYEAQ. CDR3 region: CASSSQTATDTQYF. As DNA, the CDR3 is TGTGCCAGCAGCTCCCAGACGGCGACAGATACGCAGTATTTT.